The 24 T cell receptor beta chains below were found in one sample sequenced in a study of blood T cell repertoires in COVID-19 (TCRdb year 2020). Libraries were built with the immunoSEQ multiplex PCR assay. Entries here come from immuneACCESS through TCRdb and include only in-frame sequences with V and J called. Some clones fail to appear in such tables; in the studies checked, an unresolved V gene covers under half of the shortfall, and the cause of the remainder is unknown. This sample holds 180,000 or so clones; 80% to 85% were observed only once. Together, the top ten hold over 6.5% of the sample. The sequenced sample consisted of peripheral blood. These receptors all come from a woman between 40 and 50 years old with COVID-19, enrolled during active disease.

The sample holds one count of this clone. This chain uses TRBV19 with TRBJ1-1, with TRBD1 matching over 7 bases. The CDR3 spans 16 residues. Germline V CDR1 and CDR2: LNHDA, SQIVND (reference sequence). Trimming took 3 bases from V and 5 from J; bases not matched to a gene: 12. The CDR3 DNA sequence: TGTGCCAGTAGTATCGACAGGGAATGGACGGCGACTGAAGCTTTCTTT. Its translation is CASSIDREWTATEAFF.

This chain uses TRBV6-5 with TRBJ1-3; D might be TRBD1 (5 bases). V was pared by 6 bases and J by 2 bases, with 14 bases between. The CDR3 has 15 residues. Germline V gene sequence: CDR1 MNHEY, CDR2 SVGAGI. The CDR3 bases are TGTGCCAGCAGAAAGGGGACGGGGGCTGGAAACACCATATATTTT. This sequence encodes CASRKGTGAGNTIYF.

V usage is TRBV15 and J usage is TRBJ1-1; tentative D call: TRBD1 (6 bases). The CDR3 length is 14 residues. Germline V gene sequence: CDR1 LNHNV, CDR2 YYDKDF (reference sequence). V shed 8 bases and J shed 2 bases, with 15 bases lying between them. This CDR3 is CATVRGQSNTEAFF. The CDR3 bases are TGTGCCACCGTACGAGGACAGAGCAACACTGAAGCTTTCTTT.

This clone was seen a handful of times. The V and J genes are TRBV27 and TRBJ2-7, with D possibly TRBD2 on 6 matching bases. Looked up from germline, CDR1 is MNHEY and CDR2 is SMNVEV (reference sequence). V was trimmed by 2 bases and J by 4 bases, leaving 12 bases between them. The CDR3 contains 14 residues. The CDR3 DNA is TGTGCCAGCAGTTTAAGTCCTGGACTATACGAGCAGTACTTC. The encoded protein is CASSLSPGLYEQYF.

The chain employs TRBV5-5 and TRBJ2-7, with 8 bases aligning to TRBD1. V lost 3 bases to trimming and J lost 6 bases; unmatched junction nucleotides: 5. CDR1 is SGHKS, CDR2 YYEKEE, per germline (reference sequence). CDR3 length: 13 residues. The CDR3 region is CASSSRQGFEQYF. DNA of the CDR3: TGTGCCAGCAGCTCGCGACAGGGGTTCGAGCAGTACTTC.

This chain joins TRBV11-2 and TRBJ1-5; unclear D gene. Germline V gene sequence: CDR1 SGHAT, CDR2 FQNNGV. CDR3 length: 15 amino acids. V dropped 1 base and J dropped 2 bases, with 9 bases sitting between them. The CDR3 nucleotides read TGTGCCAGCAGCTTAGGGTCCGGAGGCAATCAGCCCCAGCATTTT. Residues: CASSLGSGGNQPQHF.

Written as DNA, the CDR3 is TGTGCCAGCAGCCCGCGGACTGTGAACACTGAAGCTTTCTTT. Amino acids: CASSPRTVNTEAFF. The gene calls are TRBV16 and TRBJ1-1; D call uncertain. CDR1 and CDR2 from the germline V gene are KGHSY and FQNENV. V lost 4 bases and J lost 0, with 9 bases in between. The CDR3 length is 14 residues. The full variable domain, with the rest looked up from reference TRBV16 and TRBJ1-1, is GEEVAQTPKHLVRGEGQKAKLYCAPIKGHSYVFWYQQVLKNEFKFLISFQNENVFDETGMPKERFSAKCLPNSPCSLEIQATKLEDSAVYFCASSPRTVNTEAFFGQGTRLTVV.

J is TRBJ1-4 and V is TRBV11-2, with 10 bases matching TRBD1. This CDR3 comprises 15 residues. The V gene's germline CDR1 is SGHAT and CDR2 FQNNGV. V gave up 5 bases and J gave up 8 bases; unmatched junction bases: 8. CDR3 loop: CASSKRQGAREKLFF. The CDR3 bases are TGTGCCAGCAGCAAAAGACAGGGGGCCCGAGAAAAACTGTTTTTT.

This clone was seen a few times. This sequence joins TRBV3-1 (or the pseudogene TRBV3-2) and TRBJ2-4, with TRBD1 matching 9 bases. The CDR3 loop spans 15 amino acids. V lost 4 bases and J lost 7; bases outside the gene matches: 8. Germline CDR1 LGHDT, CDR2 YNNKEL (reference sequence). The CDR3 region has the DNA TGTGCCAGCAGCCGACGGACAGGGGTAGGGAACATTCAGTACTTC. It is translated as CASSRRTGVGNIQYF.

The CDR3 spells CAISRDRADNEQFF. The CDR3, as DNA: TGTGCCATCAGTCGGGACAGGGCCGACAATGAGCAGTTCTTC. V and J are TRBV10-3 and TRBJ2-1; TRBD1 matches 9 bases. In germline, CDR1 is ENHRY, CDR2 SYGVKD. The V gene end was trimmed by 5 bases and the J gene end by 5 bases; junction bases not matched to a gene: 4. CDR3 size: 14 residues.

The chain has TRBV6-1 and TRBJ2-1; a weak D match, TRBD1 (5 bases). Trimming took 2 bases from V and 7 from J, leaving 9 bases between them. CDR1 and CDR2 from the germline V gene are MNHNS and SASEGT. CDR3 length equals 13 residues. The CDR3 DNA follows: TGTGCCAGCAGTGAAAGGGGTTGGAATGAGCAGTTCTTC. Protein product: CASSERGWNEQFF.

V usage is TRBV29-1 and J usage is TRBJ2-5; a weak D match, TRBD2 (7 bases). Trimming took off 7 bases at V and 5 bases at J, with 20 bases between the two ends. Looked up from germline, CDR1 is SQVTM and CDR2 is ANQGSEA. The CDR3 contains 14 residues. CDR3 loop: CSARRNREGETQYF. The CDR3 nucleotides are TGCAGCGCCAGGAGAAACAGGGAGGGGGAGACCCAGTACTTC.

This sequence joins TRBV28 and TRBJ2-7, with D possibly TRBD1 on 5 matching bases. V dropped 5 bases and J dropped 1 base, with 18 bases sitting between them. The CDR3 is 16 amino acids. Germline lookup yields CDR1 MDHEN and CDR2 SYDVKM. CDR3 residues: CASSQLKGVRSYEQYF. CDR3 DNA sequence: TGTGCCAGCAGTCAGTTAAAAGGGGTTCGATCCTACGAGCAGTACTTC.

The chain has TRBV7-9 and TRBJ2-3; TRBD1 matches 7 bases. Germline V CDR1 and CDR2: SEHNR, FQNEAQ (reference sequence). The CDR3 covers 15 residues. The V segment lost 4 bases and the J segment 7 bases; nucleotides outside the gene matches: 11. Here the CDR3 reads CASSSTGHEIYTQYF. DNA of the CDR3: TGTGCCAGCAGCTCGACAGGGCACGAAATCTATACGCAGTATTTT.

V is TRBV6-5 and J is TRBJ2-7; TRBD1 matches 11 bases. The V and J ends lost 8 bases and 6 bases, in that order; junction bases with no gene match: 9. The germline V gene encodes CDR1 MNHEY and CDR2 SVGAGI. CDR3 size: 14 residues. CDR3 region: CASRGQGAMGEQYF. In DNA, the CDR3 is TGTGCCAGCCGAGGACAGGGGGCGATGGGCGAGCAGTACTTC.

This chain connects TRBV29-1 to TRBJ2-5, with 7 bases lining up with TRBD1. The V gene end was trimmed by 7 bases and the J gene end by 3 bases; junction bases not matched to a gene: 8. The CDR3 contains 13 residues. Germline assignment: CDR1 SQVTM and CDR2 ANQGSEA. The CDR3, as DNA: TGCAGCGCTAGAGACAGGGTCGAAGAGACCCAGTACTTC. Amino acids: CSARDRVEETQYF.

This sequence joins TRBV9 and TRBJ2-1, with 10 bases fitting TRBD2. With 3 bases clipped from V and 4 bases from J, the junction kept 10 bases outside the gene matches. Germline values: CDR1 SGDLS, CDR2 YYNGEE. CDR3 length: 17 amino acids. In nucleotides, the CDR3 is TGTGCCAGCAGCGGAACTGCGACTAGCGGGTGGTACAATGAGCAGTTCTTC. Amino acids: CASSGTATSGWYNEQFF.

V gene TRBV10-1 combines with J gene TRBJ2-7; 8 bases map to TRBD1. The CDR3 covers 13 residues. The V segment lost 3 bases and the J segment 6 bases; nucleotides outside the gene matches: 4. Per germline, CDR1 WNHNN and CDR2 SYGVQD (reference sequence). The CDR3 region is CASSDGTGREQYF. CDR3 nucleotide sequence: TGCGCCAGCAGTGATGGGACAGGCCGCGAGCAGTACTTC.

The chain links TRBV19 to TRBJ1-5; 8 positions match TRBD1. V shed 6 bases and J 4 bases; nucleotides not matched to a gene: 5. The CDR3 covers 14 residues. Per the germline V gene, CDR1 is LNHDA and CDR2 is SQIVND (reference sequence). CDR3: CASSPGGRNQPQHF. The DNA for the CDR3 is TGTGCCAGTAGCCCAGGGGGCAGGAATCAGCCCCAGCATTTT.

This chain links TRBV5-1 with TRBJ1-2; 8 bases match TRBD1. Trimming at V came to 0 bases and at J to 2 bases, leaving 9 bases not matched to a gene. In germline, CDR1 is SGHRS, CDR2 YFSETQ. The length of the CDR3 is 17 residues. The DNA for the CDR3 is TGCGCCAGCAGCTTGGCCGGGACAGGAGCTCTAAACTATGGCTACACCTTC. Its translation is CASSLAGTGALNYGYTF.

V is TRBV3-1 (or the pseudogene TRBV3-2) and J is TRBJ1-1; D is uncertain. Germline values: CDR1 LGHDT, CDR2 YNNKEL (reference sequence). V was cut by 1 base and J by 6 bases, with 3 bases left in between. The CDR3 is 11 residues long. In DNA, the CDR3 is TGTGCCAGCAGCCAAGGCGCTGAAGCTTTCTTT. Translation: CASSQGAEAFF.

This chain joins TRBV19 and TRBJ1-1; D possibly corresponds to TRBD1 (6 bases). This CDR3 is built from 11 residues. Germline V gene lookup returns CDR1 LNHDA and CDR2 SQIVND (reference sequence). V shed 8 bases and J shed 8 bases, with 12 bases lying between them. CDR3 sequence (DNA): TGTGCCAGTTCCCTGGGGACAGAAGCTTTCTTT. Protein: CASSLGTEAFF.

The rearrangement links TRBV19 to TRBJ2-3; D is ambiguous. V lost 2 bases and J 4 bases, leaving 19 bases between the germline ends. This CDR3 comprises 17 residues. Germline V gene sequence: CDR1 LNHDA, CDR2 SQIVND (reference sequence). The CDR3 bases are TGTGCCAGTAGTATAATCCCCCTCCGGTTGGGCCCAGATACGCAGTATTTT. Translation gives CASSIIPLRLGPDTQYF.

CDR3 in amino acids: CASSITGVNTEAFF. In nucleotides, the CDR3 is TGTGCCAGCAGTATAACAGGGGTTAACACTGAAGCTTTCTTT. The V and J genes are TRBV6-6 and TRBJ1-1; TRBD1 agrees at 7 bases. The germline CDR1 and CDR2 sequences are MNHNY and SVGAGI (reference sequence). CDR3 length: 14 residues. V was pared by 5 bases and J by 2 bases, with 5 bases of the junction left unmatched.